Listed here is a single TCR beta chain. The antigen it binds to is not known. Base qualities are missing; no much larger clone stands one base away. Inclusive of the bounding cysteine and phenylalanine, the CDR3 is 14 residues long. Solely the CDR3 DNA is kept, with 42 bases framed from the first base. CDR1 MNHEY and CDR2 SVGAGI are derived from the germline V gene. Deletion took 8 bases off V and 3 bases off J, with a span of 16 bases between the germline ends. Using the deep immunoSEQ assay, TCR CDR3 regions were amplified from genomic DNA by multiplex PCR. Genomic DNA extracted from each cell subset was distributed evenly over all wells of several immunoSEQ 96-well plates, and each plate served as one replicate. For sorted subsets, each replicate PCR was loaded with roughly 190 ng genomic DNA, equivalent to approximately 27,000 T cell genomes. Purified libraries were measured with a Qubit 3.0 fluorometer, size-checked on a Bioanalyzer 2100, and measured again with the KAPA Library Quantification kit. Every immunoSEQ 96-well plate was sequenced on a separate single-read 150-cycle Illumina NextSeq 550 flow cell. Processing in the source paper ran as follows. Because only junctional sequences without quality scores were contained in the immunoSEQ output, filtering matching that applied to full-length reads could not be performed. Sequences were annotated with PyIR, a Python wrapper for IgBLAST v1.9, and V/J genes and CDR3 were assigned using IMGT germline references. Reads were removed for weak V/J assignments (E-value above 1e-6), missing CDR3, stop codons, out-of-frame junctions, or ambiguous translated residues. V3J clonotypes were defined as sequences sharing an identical inferred V gene, J gene, and CDR3 amino acid sequence. Percentage overlap between repertoires was computed as shared unique clonotypes divided by the size of the smaller repertoire. Repertoire richness was assessed with RTK rarefaction, the Chao1 estimator, and Recon v2.1 estimates of unobserved clonotypes. For all TCRbeta clonotypes obtained by the gDNA method from a few donors, generation probabilities were computed with OLGA. The table was pulled from immuneACCESS by TCRdb, which kept in-frame rearrangements only. Such tables lose some clones; where checked, under half of the loss comes from unresolved V genes, and the rest has no known cause. Clonal size and the V and J genes are those of that table, whereas D and trimming came from the DNA. The sample yields around 700,000 clones; about 74% were counted once. 1.5% to 2% of the sample rests with the top ten.

The data were obtained in a study of shared clonotypes between healthy human individuals (dated by TCRdb to the early 2020s). Study-level background: The cohort comprised a couple of women and a few men aged 18 to 49 years. To estimate repertoire size and how much clonotypes are shared between individuals, the study performed deep sequencing of blood TCR repertoires from about 5 healthy adults. Different laboratories and diverse techniques were used to prepare libraries and sequence TCR repertoires, to increase sequencing depth and limit assay-specific biases. Each donor's leukapheresis produced roughly between roughly 0.85 and 9.5 billion PBMCs. Per donor, three plates each were used for CD4 naive and CD4 memory, two for CD8 naive, and one for CD8 memory.

The donors were healthy, HIV-negative adults who had no recently reported acute infections or vaccinations. All donors were Caucasian adults living in Nashville, Tennessee, USA. CD4+ T cells were enriched through magnetic negative selection, after which naive cells were positively selected on CD45RA and the remaining negative fraction served as the memory subset. Blood was obtained by leukapheresis, after which PBMCs were separated by Ficoll-Histopaque density gradient centrifugation and cryopreserved in liquid nitrogen vapor phase. Analytical flow cytometry was used to check the purity and quantity of each magnetically sorted T cell population. Each sorted fraction had its genomic DNA isolated and then quantified by UV absorbance on a Nanodrop 2000c. Findings and caveats that apply to the study as a whole: Only blood was sampled, and tissue TCR repertoires likely differ from those in blood. Higher generation probabilities were observed for clonotypes shared by all four sorted-subset donors than for non-shared clonotypes. Across a few donors, approximately 5% of naive CD4, approximately 4% of naive CD8, under 2.5% of memory CD4, and about 0.4% of memory CD8 clonotypes were shared. Naive subsets generally had larger estimated clonotype richness than memory subsets did. Rarefaction of sorted-subset datasets indicated incomplete sequencing despite the large sequencing depth. Pairwise subsampling led to the expectation that sequencing depth would affect the degree of clonotype sharing among donors. The genetic and exposure-history diversity represented was limited by the small number of donors.

The material sequenced was memory CD4+ T cells sorted from blood. This specimen's cell subset or site label, per the study, means: CD45RA-negative fraction. Recombination joined TRBV6-5 with TRBJ1-1, with the D gene call left open. The clonotype comes from a woman aged 25-40 years in good health. The CDR3 loop reads CASGKTTPHTEAFF. The sequenced DNA: TGTGCCAGCGGAAAGACAACCCCTCACACTGAAGCTTTCTTT.